The following is a T cell receptor (beta chain) sequence with its context. These data belong to a study of blood T cell repertoires in COVID-19. Study-level information: COVID-19 samples collected from the United States, Italy and Spain covered acute and convalescent phases. From T cells, B-cell-depleted T cells, or PBMCs came the material, which was cDNA or gDNA.

The CDR3 sequence is 13 residues long. With 3 bases removed from V and 2 bases from J, the gap between germline ends came to 8 bases. Germline loops: CDR1 SGDLS, CDR2 YYNGEE. Authors' analysis steps: Amplified reference gene primers provided the basis for estimating nucleated cell counts. The assay was immunoSEQ multiplex PCR, and TCRdb's table has in-frame clones only and misses some. The V and J calls and clone size are taken from that table; D and trimming were inferred from the DNA. The data contain under 15,000 clones, around 90% of them seen just once; the ten biggest clones take up less than 25%.

This sequence was found in a human donor with active COVID-19. The donor label of this sample is uncertain. Source material: peripheral blood. The chain combines TRBV9 with TRBJ2-5; maybe TRBD2 (6 bases). The CDR3 is CASSGGLQETQYF. In DNA form, the CDR3 reads TGTGCCAGCAGCGGGGGACTGCAAGAGACCCAGTACTTC.